This TCR beta chain is from a study of CD8+ T cells in alopecia areata. Both peripheral blood and punch biopsies of lesional scalp skin were obtained from patients who had alopecia areata. V trimming: 6 bases; J trimming: 4 bases; junction bases outside the gene matches: 5. Germline values: CDR1 LNHDA, CDR2 SQIVND (reference sequence). The CDR3 is made up of 13 amino acids. As for this clone: As yet, its antigen is unknown.

Overall study results and limits: Alopecia totalis/universalis scalp especially showed more expanded CD8+ clones than normal scalp.

Once RNA had been extracted, it was reverse transcribed into cDNA to act as the sequencing template. Profiled with immunoSEQ multiplex PCR; TCRdb holds only in-frame clones, not every one. The sample lists approximately 34,000 clones, roughly 53% occurring once. The chain employs TRBV19 and TRBJ1-1; TRBD1 matches at 7 bases. This TCR was sampled from a human donor with alopecia areata. Sequences were obtained from NKG2D-high CD8+ T cells sorted from blood. The CDR3 DNA sequence: TGTGCCAGTAGGACAGGGCCAGGCACTGAAGCTTTCTTT. Encoded protein: CASRTGPGTEAFF. Variable domain in full (rest from reference TRBV19 and TRBJ1-1): DGGITQSPKYLFRKEGQNVTLSCEQNLNHDAMYWYRQDPGQGLRLIYYSQIVNDFQKGDIAEGYSVSREKKESFPLTVTSAQKNPTAFYLCASRTGPGTEAFFGQGTRLTVV.